Sequencing of this TCR beta chain was carried out in a study of blood T cell repertoires in COVID-19. Germline-derived CDR1 and CDR2 are MNHEY and SMNVEV (reference sequence). The ends were cut back, 5 bases at V and 3 bases at J, with 14 bases in the middle. CDR3 length equals 14 residues. Clones were sequenced by immunoSEQ multiplex PCR, and TCRdb holds only the in-frame ones, with some missing. The sample includes some 190,000 clones, about 84% seen only once; the top ten take roughly 5.9%. The clonotype was recovered from a man in his forties with acute COVID-19. Sequenced: PBMCs or T cells enriched from blood (not recorded which). The chain couples TRBV27 to TRBJ2-7; D remains ambiguous. In DNA, the CDR3 is TGTGCCAGCAGTCCGACTTTTGGCGGCTACGAGCAGTACTTC. This encodes CASSPTFGGYEQYF.